This TCR beta chain is from a study of cytomegalovirus exposure and HLA in healthy donors. In the PCR, 60 Vbeta and 13 Jbeta primers were used. Sequenced by immunoSEQ multiplex PCR; TCRdb stores in-frame clones only, minus some. The sample holds nearly 200,000 clones; around four fifths are singletons and the top ten take 5.5% to 7%. Findings of the study overall: As immune exposure information, only CMV serostatus was available. Accurate predictions that matched the HLA-A and HLA-B alleles of most subjects were reportedly made from TCR beta sequences. Reported performance of the classifier showed diagnosis of cytomegalovirus status with high specificity and sensitivity. The authors later found HLA-associated TCR beta chains more clonally expanded than equally common others.

Germline loops: CDR1 SGHTA, CDR2 FQGNSA. The length of the CDR3 is 18 residues. Trimming removed 1 base from V and 1 base from J; junction bases left unmatched: 9. Concerning this clone itself: What it recognizes is unknown.

The receptor was derived from a woman aged 45-65 years in good health and CMV-seropositive. The sample consisted of PBMCs. V is TRBV7-2 and J is TRBJ1-3, with 8 bases that match TRBD1. CDR3: CASSLVGVGTGSGNTIYF. For the CDR3, the DNA is TGTGCCAGCAGCTTAGTGGGGGTTGGGACAGGATCTGGAAACACCATATATTTT.